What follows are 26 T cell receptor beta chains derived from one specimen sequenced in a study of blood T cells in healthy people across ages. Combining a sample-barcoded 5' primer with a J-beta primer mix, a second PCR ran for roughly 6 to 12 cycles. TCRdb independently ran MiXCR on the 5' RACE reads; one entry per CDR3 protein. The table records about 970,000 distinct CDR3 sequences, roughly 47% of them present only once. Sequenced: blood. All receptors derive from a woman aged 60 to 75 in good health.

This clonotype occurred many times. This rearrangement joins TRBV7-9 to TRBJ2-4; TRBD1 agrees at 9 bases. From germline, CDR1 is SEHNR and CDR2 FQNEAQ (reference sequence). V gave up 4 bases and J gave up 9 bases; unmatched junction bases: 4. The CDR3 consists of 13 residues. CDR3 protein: CASSWGQGGIQYF. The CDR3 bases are TGTGCCAGCAGCTGGGGACAGGGAGGCATTCAGTACTTC.

Here the CDR3 reads CSVEDSGGTAPEQYF. The CDR3 bases are TGCAGCGTTGAAGATTCGGGTGGGACAGCGCCCGAGCAGTACTTC. The rearrangement links TRBV29-1 to TRBJ2-7; 7 bases align to TRBD1. From germline, CDR1 is SQVTM and CDR2 ANQGSEA. This CDR3 region has 15 residues. Unmatched junction bases numbered 11, after V lost 0 bases and J lost 6 bases.

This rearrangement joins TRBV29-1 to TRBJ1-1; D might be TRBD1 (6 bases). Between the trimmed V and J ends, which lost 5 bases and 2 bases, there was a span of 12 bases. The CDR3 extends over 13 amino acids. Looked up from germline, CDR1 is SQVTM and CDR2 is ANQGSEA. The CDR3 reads CSVQSGGNTEAFF. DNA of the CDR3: TGCAGCGTTCAGTCGGGGGGCAACACTGAAGCTTTCTTT. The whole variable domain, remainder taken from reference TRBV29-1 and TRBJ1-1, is SAVISQKPSRDICQRGTSLTIQCQVDSQVTMMFWYRQQPGQSLTLIATANQGSEATYESGFVIDKFPISRPNLTFSTLTVSNMSPEDSSIYLCSVQSGGNTEAFFGQGTRLTVV.

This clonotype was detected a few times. CDR3 DNA: TGTGCCAGCAAGGCCCGGCCCCAGGGCAATTCACCCCTCCACTTT. Translating it yields CASKARPQGNSPLHF. The J gene is TRBJ1-6, the V gene TRBV28, with D possibly being TRBD1 (5 bases). The germline V and J ends were trimmed by 7 bases and 7 bases, with 17 bases remaining between them. The CDR3 extends over 15 amino acids. Germline V CDR1 and CDR2: MDHEN, SYDVKM.

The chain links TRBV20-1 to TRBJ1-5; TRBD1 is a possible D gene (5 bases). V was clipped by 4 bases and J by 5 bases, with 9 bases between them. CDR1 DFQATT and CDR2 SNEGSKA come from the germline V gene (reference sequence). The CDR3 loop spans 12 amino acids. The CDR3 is CSATAGDQPQHF. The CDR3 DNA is TGCAGTGCTACAGCGGGGGATCAGCCCCAGCATTTT.

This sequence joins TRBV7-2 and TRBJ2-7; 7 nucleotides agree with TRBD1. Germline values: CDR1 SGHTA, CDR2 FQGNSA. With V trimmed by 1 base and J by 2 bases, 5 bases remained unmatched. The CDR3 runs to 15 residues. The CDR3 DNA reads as TGTGCCAGCAGCTTAGGACAGGGATTCCCCTACGAGCAGTACTTC. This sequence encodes CASSLGQGFPYEQYF.

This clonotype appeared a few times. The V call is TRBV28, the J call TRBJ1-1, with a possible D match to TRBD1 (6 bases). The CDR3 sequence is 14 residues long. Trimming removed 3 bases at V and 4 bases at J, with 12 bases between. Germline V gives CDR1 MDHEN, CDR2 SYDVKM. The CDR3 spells CASSFGGPVTEAFF. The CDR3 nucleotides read TGTGCCAGCAGTTTTGGGGGGCCGGTCACTGAAGCTTTCTTT.

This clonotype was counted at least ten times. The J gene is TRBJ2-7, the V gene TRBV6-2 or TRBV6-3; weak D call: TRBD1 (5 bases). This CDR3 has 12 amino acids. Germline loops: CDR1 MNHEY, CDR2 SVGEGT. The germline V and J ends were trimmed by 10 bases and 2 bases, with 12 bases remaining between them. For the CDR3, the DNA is TGTGCCACCCAGGGCCAGACCTACGAGCAGTACTTC. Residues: CATQGQTYEQYF.

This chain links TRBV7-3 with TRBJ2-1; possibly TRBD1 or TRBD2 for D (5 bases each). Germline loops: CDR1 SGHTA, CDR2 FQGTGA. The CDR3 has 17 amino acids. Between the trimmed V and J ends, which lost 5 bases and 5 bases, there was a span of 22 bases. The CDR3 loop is CASSRLPGAGVNNEQFF. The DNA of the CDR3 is TGTGCCAGCAGCCGCCTCCCCGGGGCGGGTGTGAACAATGAGCAGTTCTTC.

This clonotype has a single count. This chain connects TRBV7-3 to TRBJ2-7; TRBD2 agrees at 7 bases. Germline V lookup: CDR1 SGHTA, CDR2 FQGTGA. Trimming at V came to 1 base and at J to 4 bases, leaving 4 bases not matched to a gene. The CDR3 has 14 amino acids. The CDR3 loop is CASSLRREHYEQYF. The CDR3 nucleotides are TGTGCCAGCAGCTTAAGGCGGGAGCATTACGAGCAGTACTTC.

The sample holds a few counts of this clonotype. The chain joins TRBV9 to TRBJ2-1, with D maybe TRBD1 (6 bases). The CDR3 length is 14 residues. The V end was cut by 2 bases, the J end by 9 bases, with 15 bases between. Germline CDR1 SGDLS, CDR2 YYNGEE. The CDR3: CASSVRTESGEQFF. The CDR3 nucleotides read TGTGCCAGCAGCGTTAGGACAGAGTCGGGTGAGCAGTTCTTC.

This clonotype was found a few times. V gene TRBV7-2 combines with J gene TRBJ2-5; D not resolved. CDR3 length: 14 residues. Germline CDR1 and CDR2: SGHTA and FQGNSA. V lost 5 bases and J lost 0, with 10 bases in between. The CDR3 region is CASSARRDQETQYF. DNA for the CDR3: TGTGCCAGCAGCGCCCGACGAGACCAAGAGACCCAGTACTTC.

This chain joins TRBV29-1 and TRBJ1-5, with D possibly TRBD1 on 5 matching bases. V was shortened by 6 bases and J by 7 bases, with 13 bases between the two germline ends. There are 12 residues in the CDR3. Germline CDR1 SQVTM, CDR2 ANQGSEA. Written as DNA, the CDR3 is TGCAGCGTGGCGCAGGGTGACCAGCCCCAGCATTTT. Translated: CSVAQGDQPQHF.

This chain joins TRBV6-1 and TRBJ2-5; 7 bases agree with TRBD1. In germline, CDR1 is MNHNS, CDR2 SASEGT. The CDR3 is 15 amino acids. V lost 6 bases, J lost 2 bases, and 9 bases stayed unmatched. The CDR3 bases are TGTGCCAGCAGGACGAGCCCGGGACAGCAAGAGACCCAGTACTTC. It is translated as CASRTSPGQQETQYF.

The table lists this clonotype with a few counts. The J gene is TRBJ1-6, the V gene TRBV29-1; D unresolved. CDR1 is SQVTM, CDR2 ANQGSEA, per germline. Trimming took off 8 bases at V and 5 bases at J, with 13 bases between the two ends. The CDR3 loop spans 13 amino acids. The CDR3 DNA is TGCAGCCCGAGTGGCTTCAATAATTCACCCCTCCACTTT. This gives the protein CSPSGFNNSPLHF.

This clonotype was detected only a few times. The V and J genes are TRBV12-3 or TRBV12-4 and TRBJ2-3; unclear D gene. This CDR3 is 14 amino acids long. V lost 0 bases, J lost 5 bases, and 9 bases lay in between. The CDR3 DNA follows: TGTGCCAGCAGTTTAGCGGGAACGGGAGATACGCAGTATTTT. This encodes CASSLAGTGDTQYF.

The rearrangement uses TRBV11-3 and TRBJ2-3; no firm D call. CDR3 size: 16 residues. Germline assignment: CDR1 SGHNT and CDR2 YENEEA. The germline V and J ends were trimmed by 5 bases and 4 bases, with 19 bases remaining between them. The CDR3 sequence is CASSPSPDIPPDTQYF. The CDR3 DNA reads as TGTGCCAGCAGCCCCAGTCCAGACATCCCCCCAGATACGCAGTATTTT.

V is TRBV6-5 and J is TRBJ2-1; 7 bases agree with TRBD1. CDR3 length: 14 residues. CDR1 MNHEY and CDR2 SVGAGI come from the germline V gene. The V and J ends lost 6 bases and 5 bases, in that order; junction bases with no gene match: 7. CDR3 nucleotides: TGTGCCAGCAGGCGGACAGGTGATAACAATGAGCAGTTCTTC. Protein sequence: CASRRTGDNNEQFF.

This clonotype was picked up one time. The CDR3 loop is CASSSLAGGRTGELFF. The DNA of the CDR3 is TGTGCCAGCAGCTCACTAGCGGGAGGGCGCACCGGGGAGCTGTTTTTT. The rearrangement uses TRBV5-6 and TRBJ2-2; the match to TRBD2 covers 13 bases. Germline assignment: CDR1 SGHDT and CDR2 YYEEEE. The CDR3 has 16 residues. The junction had 3 bases not matched to a gene; V was cut back by 3 bases and J by 4 bases.

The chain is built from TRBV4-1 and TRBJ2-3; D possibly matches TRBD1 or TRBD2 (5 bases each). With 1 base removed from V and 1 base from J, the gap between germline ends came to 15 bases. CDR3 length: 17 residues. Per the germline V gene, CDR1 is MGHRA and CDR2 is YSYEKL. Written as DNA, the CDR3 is TGCGCCAGCAGCCAAGTCCCGGGACCGCCGCGCACAGATACGCAGTATTTT. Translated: CASSQVPGPPRTDTQYF.

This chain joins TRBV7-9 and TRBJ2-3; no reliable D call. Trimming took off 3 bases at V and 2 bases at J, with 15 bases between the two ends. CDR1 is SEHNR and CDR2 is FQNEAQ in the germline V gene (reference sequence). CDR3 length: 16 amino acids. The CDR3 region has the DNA TGTGCCAGCAGCTTGATAAAGAACGAATTCACAGATACGCAGTATTTT. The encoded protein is CASSLIKNEFTDTQYF.

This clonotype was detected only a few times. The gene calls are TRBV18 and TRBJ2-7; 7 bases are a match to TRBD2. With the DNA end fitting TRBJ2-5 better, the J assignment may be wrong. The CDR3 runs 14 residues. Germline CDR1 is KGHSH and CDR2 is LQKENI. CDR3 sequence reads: CASSPSSGGETQYF. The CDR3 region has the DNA TGTGCCAGCTCACCTTCTAGCGGAGGGGAGACCCAGTACTTC.

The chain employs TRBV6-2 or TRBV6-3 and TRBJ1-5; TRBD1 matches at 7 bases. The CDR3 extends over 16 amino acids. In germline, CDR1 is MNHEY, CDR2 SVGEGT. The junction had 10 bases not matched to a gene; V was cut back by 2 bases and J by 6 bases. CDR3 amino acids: CASSYALTGRVQPQHF. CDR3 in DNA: TGTGCCAGCAGTTACGCCCTGACAGGGAGGGTTCAGCCCCAGCATTTT.

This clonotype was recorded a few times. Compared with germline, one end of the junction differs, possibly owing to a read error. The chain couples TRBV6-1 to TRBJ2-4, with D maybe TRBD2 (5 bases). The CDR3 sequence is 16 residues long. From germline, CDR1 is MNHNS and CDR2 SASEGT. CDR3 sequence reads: CACSEGVLVAKNIQYF. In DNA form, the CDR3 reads TGTGCCTGCAGTGAGGGAGTTCTTGTAGCCAAAAACATTCAGTACTTC.

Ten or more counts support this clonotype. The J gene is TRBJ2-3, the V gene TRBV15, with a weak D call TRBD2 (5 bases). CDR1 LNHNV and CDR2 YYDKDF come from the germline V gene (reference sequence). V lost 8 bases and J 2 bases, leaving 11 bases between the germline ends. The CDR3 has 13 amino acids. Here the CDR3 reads CATSRDPTDTQYF. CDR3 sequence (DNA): TGTGCCACCTCCCGGGATCCCACAGATACGCAGTATTTT.

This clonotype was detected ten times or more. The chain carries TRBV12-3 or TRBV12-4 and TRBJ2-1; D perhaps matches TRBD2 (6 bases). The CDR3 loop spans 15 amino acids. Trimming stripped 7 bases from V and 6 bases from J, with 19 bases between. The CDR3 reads CASTPGLSGFNEQFF. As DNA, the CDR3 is TGTGCCAGCACCCCGGGACTTTCGGGCTTCAATGAGCAGTTCTTC.